A selection of T cell receptor beta chains follows, all from one sample in a study of cytomegalovirus exposure and HLA in healthy donors. The table came from immunoSEQ multiplex PCR; TCRdb's copy has only in-frame clones and leaves some out. Of about 330,000 clones in the sample, about nine tenths were seen once. The sequencing sample was made of PBMCs. The receptors here all came from a woman aged 25 to 45 in good health and CMV-seropositive. CDR3s include the opening cysteine and the closing phenylalanine or tryptophan. D genes are given only for firm matches. A clone size is listed for some rows: how often the clone was seen (once, few, many), or a class if it is expanded.

j_gene	d_gene	v_gene	abundance	CDR3aa	CDR3nt
TRBJ2-7	-	TRBV5-1	-	CASSLGRGRYEQYF	TGCGCCAGCAGCTTGGGTAGGGGTAGGTACGAGCAGTACTTC
TRBJ2-1	-	TRBV6-5	-	CASRTRDSYNEQFF	TGTGCCAGCAGGACCCGGGACTCCTACAATGAGCAGTTCTTC
TRBJ1-2	-	TRBV27	few	CASSFYSQSTNYGYTF	TGTGCCAGCAGTTTTTACAGTCAGTCGACCAACTATGGCTACACCTTC
TRBJ2-7	-	TRBV27	-	CASSLLRSTTYEQYF	TGTGCCAGCAGTTTATTGAGGAGCACCACCTACGAGCAGTACTTC
TRBJ2-3	TRBD1	TRBV27	-	CASTGTGADTQYF	TGTGCCAGCACCGGGACAGGGGCAGATACGCAGTATTTT
TRBJ1-2	-	TRBV29-1	-	CSVDMQAYGYTF	TGCAGCGTTGATATGCAGGCCTATGGCTACACCTTC
TRBJ2-1	TRBD2	TRBV5-1	-	CASSLFGGSGGNEQFF	TGCGCCAGCAGCTTGTTCGGCGGGAGTGGAGGGAATGAGCAGTTCTTC
TRBJ2-6	-	TRBV4-2	-	CASSQDHGTNSGANVLTF	TGTGCCAGCAGCCAAGATCATGGCACGAACTCTGGGGCCAACGTCCTGACTTTC
TRBJ1-1	-	TRBV28	-	CASSSAGGIGSSEAFF	TGTGCCAGCAGTTCAGCTGGGGGGATCGGGTCTTCTGAAGCTTTCTTT
TRBJ2-2	TRBD2	TRBV27	-	CASSILAGANTGELFF	TGTGCCAGCTCGATCCTAGCGGGGGCGAACACCGGGGAGCTGTTTTTT
TRBJ2-3	TRBD2	TRBV7-7	-	CASSEGLAGPLDTQYF	TGTGCCAGCAGCGAAGGACTAGCGGGGCCCTTAGATACGCAGTATTTT
TRBJ1-1	-	TRBV30	-	CAWSVRDTEAFF	TGTGCCTGGAGTGTAAGAGACACTGAAGCTTTCTTT